This record covers a single T cell receptor beta chain. This record comes from a study of technical replicates of blood from several donors. With 2 bases clipped from V and 5 bases from J, the junction kept 20 bases outside the gene matches. The CDR3 consists of 19 residues. Germline-derived CDR1 and CDR2 are GTSNPN and SVGIG (reference sequence). Here immunoSEQ multiplex PCR was the method, and the copy in TCRdb shows in-frame clones only, minus some. Of about 75,000 clones listed, around 97% are singletons. Material: T cells isolated from PBMCs. V is TRBV30 and J is TRBJ1-5; 8 bases align to TRBD1. The TCR comes from a human donor in good health. In DNA, the CDR3 is TGTGCCTGGAGTCCAAGACTCGGCAGGGGGCGCCCCCTGTATCAGCCCCAGCATTTT. Translating it yields CAWSPRLGRGRPLYQPQHF.